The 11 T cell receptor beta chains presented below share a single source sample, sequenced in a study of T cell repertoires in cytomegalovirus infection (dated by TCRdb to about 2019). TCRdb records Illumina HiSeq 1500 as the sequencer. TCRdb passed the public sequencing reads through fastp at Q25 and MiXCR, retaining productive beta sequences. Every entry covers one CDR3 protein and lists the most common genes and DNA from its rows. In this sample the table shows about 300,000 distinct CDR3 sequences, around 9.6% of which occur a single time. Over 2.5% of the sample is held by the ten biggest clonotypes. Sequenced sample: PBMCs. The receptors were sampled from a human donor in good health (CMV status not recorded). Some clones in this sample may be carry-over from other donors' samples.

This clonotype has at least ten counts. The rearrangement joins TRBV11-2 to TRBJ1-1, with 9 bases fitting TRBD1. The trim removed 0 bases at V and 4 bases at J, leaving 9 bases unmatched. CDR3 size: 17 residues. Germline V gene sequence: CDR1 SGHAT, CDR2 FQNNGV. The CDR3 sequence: CASSLDYRGRMSTEAFF. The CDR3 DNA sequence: TGTGCCAGCAGCTTAGATTACAGGGGGCGTATGAGCACTGAAGCTTTCTTT.

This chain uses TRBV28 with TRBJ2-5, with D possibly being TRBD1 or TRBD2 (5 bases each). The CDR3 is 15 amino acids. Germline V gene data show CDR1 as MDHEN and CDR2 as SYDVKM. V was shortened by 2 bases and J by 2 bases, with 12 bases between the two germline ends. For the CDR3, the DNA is TGTGCCAGCAGTTTAGGGGGACGGTTACAAGAGACCCAGTACTTC. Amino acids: CASSLGGRLQETQYF.

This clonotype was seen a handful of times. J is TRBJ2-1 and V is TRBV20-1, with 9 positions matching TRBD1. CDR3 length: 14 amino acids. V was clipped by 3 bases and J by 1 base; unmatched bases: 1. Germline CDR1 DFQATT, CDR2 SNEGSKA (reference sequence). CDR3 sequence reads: CSARDRGSYNEQFF. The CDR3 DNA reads TGCAGTGCTAGGGACAGGGGTTCCTACAATGAGCAGTTCTTC.

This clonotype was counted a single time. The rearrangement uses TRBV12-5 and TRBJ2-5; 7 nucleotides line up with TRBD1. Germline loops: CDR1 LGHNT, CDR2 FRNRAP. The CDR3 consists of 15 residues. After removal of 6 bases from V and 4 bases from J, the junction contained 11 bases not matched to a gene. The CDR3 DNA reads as TGTGCTAGTGGCCATGCGACAGGGCCAGGAGAGACCCAGTACTTC. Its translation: CASGHATGPGETQYF.

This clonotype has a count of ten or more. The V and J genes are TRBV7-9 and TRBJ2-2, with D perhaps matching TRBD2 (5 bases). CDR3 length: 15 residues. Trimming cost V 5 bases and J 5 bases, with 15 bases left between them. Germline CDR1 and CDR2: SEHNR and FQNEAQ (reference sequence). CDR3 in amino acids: CASSVGEARTGELFF. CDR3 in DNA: TGTGCCAGCAGCGTGGGAGAGGCCCGGACCGGGGAGCTGTTTTTT.

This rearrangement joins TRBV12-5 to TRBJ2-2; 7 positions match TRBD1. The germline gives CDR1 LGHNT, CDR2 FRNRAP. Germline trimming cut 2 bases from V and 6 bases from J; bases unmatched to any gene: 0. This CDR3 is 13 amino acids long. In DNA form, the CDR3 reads TGTGCTAGTGGTTTGCAGGGGGCCGGGGAGCTGTTTTTT. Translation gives CASGLQGAGELFF.

This CDR3 reads CASGRGLADTDTQYF. The DNA of the CDR3 is TGTGCTAGTGGCCGGGGACTAGCGGACACAGATACGCAGTATTTT. The chain combines TRBV12-5 with TRBJ2-3, with 11 bases fitting TRBD2. Unmatched junction bases numbered 4, after V lost 6 bases and J lost 2 bases. CDR1 and CDR2 (germline): LGHNT, FRNRAP. The CDR3 contains 15 residues.

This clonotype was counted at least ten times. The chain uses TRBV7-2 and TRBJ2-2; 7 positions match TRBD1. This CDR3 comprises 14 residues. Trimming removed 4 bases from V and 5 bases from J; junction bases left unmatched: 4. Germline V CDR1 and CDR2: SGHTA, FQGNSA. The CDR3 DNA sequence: TGTGCCAGCAGCTCGGGACAGCGTACCGGGGAGCTGTTTTTT. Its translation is CASSSGQRTGELFF. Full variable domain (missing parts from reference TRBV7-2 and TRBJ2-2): GAGVSQSPSNKVTEKGKDVELRCDPISGHTALYWYRQSLGQGLEFLIYFQGNSAPDKSGLPSDRFSAERTGGSVSTLTIQRTQQEDSAVYLCASSSGQRTGELFFGEGSRLTVL.

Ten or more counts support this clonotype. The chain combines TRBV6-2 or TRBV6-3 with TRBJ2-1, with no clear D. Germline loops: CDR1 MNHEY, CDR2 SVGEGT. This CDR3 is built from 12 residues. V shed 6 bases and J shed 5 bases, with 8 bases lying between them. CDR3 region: CASRNPDNEQFF. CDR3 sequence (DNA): TGTGCCAGCAGGAACCCAGACAATGAGCAGTTCTTC.

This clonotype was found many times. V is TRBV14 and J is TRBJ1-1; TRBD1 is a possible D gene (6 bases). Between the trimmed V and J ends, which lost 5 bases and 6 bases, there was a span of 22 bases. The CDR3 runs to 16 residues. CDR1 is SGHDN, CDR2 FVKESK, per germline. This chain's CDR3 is CASSMLGGRESAEAFF. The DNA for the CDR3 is TGTGCCAGCAGCATGTTGGGGGGGCGGGAGTCGGCTGAAGCTTTCTTT. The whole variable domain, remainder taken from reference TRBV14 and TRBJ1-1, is EAGVTQFPSHSVIEKGQTVTLRCDPISGHDNLYWYRRVMGKEIKFLLHFVKESKQDESGMPNNRFLAERTGGTYSTLKVQPAELEDSGVYFCASSMLGGRESAEAFFGQGTRLTVV.

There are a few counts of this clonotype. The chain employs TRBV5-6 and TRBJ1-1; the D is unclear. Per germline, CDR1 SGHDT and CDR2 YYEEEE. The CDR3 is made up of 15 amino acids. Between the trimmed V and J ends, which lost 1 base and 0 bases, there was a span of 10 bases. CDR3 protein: CASSLLSAVNTEAFF. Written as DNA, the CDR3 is TGTGCCAGCAGCTTGTTATCGGCGGTGAACACTGAAGCTTTCTTT.